This is a list of T cell receptor beta chains from one sample in a study of blood T cell repertoires in COVID-19. The table came from immunoSEQ multiplex PCR; TCRdb's copy has only in-frame clones and leaves some out. The sample lists approximately 150,000 clones, approximately 79% occurring once. The sample taken for sequencing was peripheral blood. Every receptor here comes from a woman aged 60-75 years with COVID-19, enrolled during active disease. Each CDR3 is given with its conserved first and last residue. The D gene is left open where the match is weak. Clone size appears in some rows only: once, few, many, or a class for an expanded clone.

cdr3_nt | cdr3_aa | j_call | cdr3_length | d_call | clone_size | v_call
TGTGCCAGCAGTTTTAGGGGCGCTCAGCCCCAGCATTTT | CASSFRGAQPQHF | TRBJ1-5 | 13 | . | . | TRBV27
TGTGCCACCAGCCGACGACAGGGAAGATTTGAAGCTTTCTTT | CATSRRQGRFEAFF | TRBJ1-1 | 14 | TRBD1 | . | TRBV15
TGTGCTAGTGGTTTGAGCCAGGCTACTGAAGCTTTCTTT | CASGLSQATEAFF | TRBJ1-1 | 13 | . | . | TRBV12-5
TGTGCCAGCAGCTGGGACAGGAACTACGAGCAGTACTTC | CASSWDRNYEQYF | TRBJ2-7 | 13 | TRBD1 | few | TRBV11-2
TGTGCCAGCCACAACCCCCCACTAGCGGGATCATTCAATGAGCAGTTCTTC | CASHNPPLAGSFNEQFF | TRBJ2-1 | 17 | TRBD2 | many | TRBV10-3
TGTGCCATCAGAGCCGGACAAATCGGTGGCTACACCTTC | CAIRAGQIGGYTF | TRBJ1-2 | 13 | . | few | TRBV10-3
TGTGCCAGCAGCTCCCTGACTAGCGGGAAGTACAATGAGCAGTTCTTC | CASSSLTSGKYNEQFF | TRBJ2-1 | 16 | TRBD2 | . | TRBV7-8
TGTGCCAGCAGTGTTCCAGGTAGAGCAAACACTGAAGCTTTCTTT | CASSVPGRANTEAFF | TRBJ1-1 | 15 | . | . | TRBV2
TGTGCCAGCAGGCCGCGGACAGGGTTGGAGACCCAGTACTTC | CASRPRTGLETQYF | TRBJ2-5 | 14 | TRBD1 | once | TRBV28
TGTGCCAGCAGCTTTCCAACACTGAACACTGAAGCTTTCTTT | CASSFPTLNTEAFF | TRBJ1-1 | 14 | . | few | TRBV7-9
TGTGCCAGCAGTTCGATCTCGGGACTAGCGCAAGAGACCCAGTACTTC | CASSSISGLAQETQYF | TRBJ2-5 | 16 | TRBD2 | . | TRBV28
TGTGCCAGCAGTTTTTCTCAGGGCGGAGGGGTCTACGAGCAGTACTTC | CASSFSQGGGVYEQYF | TRBJ2-7 | 16 | . | . | TRBV28
TGCGCCAGCAGTCGGGGGACTGGCACCGGGGAGCTGTTTTTT | CASSRGTGTGELFF | TRBJ2-2 | 14 | . | . | TRBV10-1
TGTGCCAGCGGACCTCGGACGGGAAGGAGGAGCTACACCTTC | CASGPRTGRRSYTF | TRBJ1-2 | 14 | . | . | TRBV3-1/TRBV3-2
TGTGCCAGCAGTGACCCACCGGACAGCGCTCGGCATGGCTACACCTTC | CASSDPPDSARHGYTF | TRBJ1-2 | 16 | . | . | TRBV6-2/TRBV6-3